What follows are 21 T cell receptor beta chains derived from one specimen sequenced in a study of metastatic and nonmetastatic thyroid tumors. Thyroid surgery had not been preceded by any treatment in any patient. TCRdb re-analyzed the PCR reads using MiXCR. The sample holds some 15,000 clones, about 15% seen once. Input material: blood. The receptors shown here come from a female donor with papillary thyroid cancer or a benign thyroid nodule (not recorded which). Some clones in this sample may be carry-over from other donors' samples.

This clone is judged medium-sized. V usage is TRBV2 and J usage is TRBJ1-6; TRBD1 matches at 11 bases. The CDR3 covers 12 residues. CDR1 and CDR2 (germline): SNHLY, FYNNEI. The ends lost 11 bases at V and 10 bases at J; junction bases unmatched: 4. The DNA for the CDR3 is TGTGCCGGACAGGGGGCTGGCTCACCCCTCCACTTT. Translating it yields CAGQGAGSPLHF.

By share, this clone ranks as medium-sized (0.01 to 0.1%). The V gene is TRBV2, the J gene TRBJ1-6, with 11 nucleotides matching TRBD1. CDR3 length: 14 amino acids. The V and J ends lost 5 bases and 7 bases, in that order; junction bases with no gene match: 1. Per germline, CDR1 SNHLY and CDR2 FYNNEI. The CDR3 reads CASSWDRGNSPLHF. The CDR3 DNA reads as TGTGCCAGCAGTTGGGACAGGGGGAATTCACCCCTCCACTTT.

This clone was seen only a few times. Here the CDR3 reads CASSYILEGATYGYTF. CDR3 DNA: TGTGCCAGCAGTTACATTTTAGAGGGGGCGACCTATGGCTACACCTTC. The chain combines TRBV6-6 with TRBJ1-2, with 7 positions matching TRBD1. The V gene's germline CDR1 is MNHNY and CDR2 SVGAGI (reference sequence). V shed 2 bases, J shed 4 bases, and the junction held 10 bases outside the gene matches. CDR3 length equals 16 residues.

This clone was recorded many times. This chain joins TRBV15 and TRBJ1-1; no clear D. V dropped 1 base and J dropped 5 bases, with 8 bases sitting between them. Germline V CDR1 and CDR2: LNHNV, YYDKDF (reference sequence). The CDR3 is 13 residues long. The DNA for the CDR3 is TGTGCCACCAGCAGAGGGGTAGGGACTGAAGCTTTCTTT. Translating gives CATSRGVGTEAFF.

This clone occurred a few times. This rearrangement joins TRBV28 to TRBJ1-5; D may be TRBD1 (6 bases). Trimming pared 7 bases from V and 6 bases from J, leaving 16 bases between. The CDR3 extends over 14 amino acids. Germline V gene lookup returns CDR1 MDHEN and CDR2 SYDVKM. CDR3 in DNA: TGTGCCAGCACCCCGTCGGGGGCGGGTCAGCCCCAGCATTTT. Its translation is CASTPSGAGQPQHF.

This clone has only a few counts. Other DNA sequences in the same sample also yield this CDR3. This chain joins TRBV11-3 and TRBJ2-5; 9 nucleotides align to TRBD1. Trimming took 5 bases from V and 4 from J; bases not matched to a gene: 5. This CDR3 has 14 amino acids. Looked up from germline, CDR1 is SGHNT and CDR2 is YENEEA. CDR3 in amino acids: CASSPGQGRETQYF. The CDR3 coding sequence is TGTGCCAGCAGCCCCGGACAGGGGAGAGAGACCCAGTACTTC.

This clone was seen ten or more times. The chain combines TRBV5-6 with TRBJ2-5, with unresolved D. V was trimmed by 5 bases and J by 3 bases, leaving 17 bases between them. The CDR3 totals 15 residues. The germline gives CDR1 SGHDT, CDR2 YYEEEE. This CDR3 reads CASSRLLDGEETQYF. The DNA for the CDR3 is TGTGCCAGCAGTCGACTTCTCGACGGCGAAGAGACCCAGTACTTC. The full variable domain, its missing parts supplied by reference TRBV5-6 and TRBJ2-5, is DAGVTQSPTHLIKTRGQQVTLRCSPKSGHDTVSWYQQALGQGPQFIFQYYEEEERQRGNFPDRFSGHQFPNYSSELNVNALLLGDSALYLCASSRLLDGEETQYFGPGTRLLVL.

This clone showed up just once. A much larger clone lies a single base off, so this may be a read error. The same CDR3 also results from other DNA sequences found in this sample. The chain is built from TRBV7-2 and TRBJ2-2; D not resolved. Germline assignment: CDR1 SGHTA and CDR2 FQGNSA. The CDR3 spans 14 residues. CDR3 region: CASSLLRNTGELFF. The CDR3 coding sequence is TGCGCCAGCAGCTTATTACGTAACACCGGGGAGCTGTTTTTT. Full variable domain (rest looked up from reference TRBV7-2 and TRBJ2-2): GAGVSQSPSNKVTEKGKDVELRCDPISGHTALYWYRQSLGQGLEFLIYFQGNSAPDKSGLPSDRFSAERTGGSVSTLTIQRTQQEDSAVYLCASSLLRNTGELFFGEGSRLTVL.

This clone is labeled medium-sized. V gene TRBV15 combines with J gene TRBJ2-7, with TRBD2 matching over 10 bases. Germline-derived CDR1 and CDR2 are LNHNV and YYDKDF (reference sequence). The V and J ends lost 0 bases and 5 bases, in that order; junction bases with no gene match: 4. This CDR3 is 15 amino acids long. The CDR3: CATSREAGGPDEQYF. DNA of the CDR3: TGTGCCACCAGCAGAGAAGCGGGAGGGCCAGACGAGCAGTACTTC.

This clone was picked up many times. The chain uses TRBV2 and TRBJ2-3, with D unclear. This CDR3 is built from 12 residues. Between the trimmed V and J ends, which lost 4 bases and 2 bases, there was a span of 4 bases. Germline CDR1 is SNHLY and CDR2 is FYNNEI. CDR3 sequence: CASSGNTDTQYF. CDR3 coding DNA: TGTGCCAGCAGTGGGAACACAGATACGCAGTATTTT.

This clone is classed as large. J is TRBJ2-7 and V is TRBV6-5, with no clear D. The length of the CDR3 is 15 residues. The V gene's germline CDR1 is MNHEY and CDR2 SVGAGI. Trimming took off 2 bases at V and 0 bases at J, with 11 bases between the two ends. The DNA for the CDR3 is TGTGCCAGCAGTTACAGGTTAAGGAGCTCCTACGAGCAGTACTTC. Amino acid sequence: CASSYRLRSSYEQYF.

The sample holds a few counts of this clone. The DNA for the CDR3 is TGTGCCAGGGACCCGGGAGGGTACGGCTACACCTTC. Amino acids: CARDPGGYGYTF. The rearrangement uses TRBV27 and TRBJ1-2; D is undetermined. The CDR3 sequence is 12 residues long. V dropped 9 bases and J dropped 8 bases, with 16 bases sitting between them. The germline gives CDR1 MNHEY, CDR2 SMNVEV (reference sequence).

This clone came up many times. This rearrangement joins TRBV6-1 to TRBJ1-1, with 8 positions matching TRBD1. Looked up from germline, CDR1 is MNHNS and CDR2 is SASEGT. V shed 5 bases and J 0 bases; nucleotides not matched to a gene: 5. This CDR3 is 15 amino acids long. CDR3 DNA: TGTGCCAGCAGTCACAGGGGGGTAATGAACACTGAAGCTTTCTTT. Its translation: CASSHRGVMNTEAFF.

This clone has ten or more counts. This chain uses TRBV5-5 with TRBJ2-1, with 11 positions matching TRBD2. Germline V gives CDR1 SGHKS, CDR2 YYEKEE (reference sequence). CDR3 length: 17 residues. V shed 4 bases, J shed 2 bases, and the junction held 8 bases outside the gene matches. This CDR3 reads CASSIGLAGATYNEQFF. The CDR3 bases are TGTGCCAGCAGCATTGGACTAGCGGGTGCTACCTACAATGAGCAGTTCTTC.

This clone has only a few counts. The V and J genes are TRBV20-1 and TRBJ1-6; possible D gene TRBD1, 6 bases. The CDR3 is made up of 14 amino acids. Trimming left V 2 bases short and J 7 bases short, with 12 bases between. Germline V gene sequence: CDR1 DFQATT, CDR2 SNEGSKA (reference sequence). Here the CDR3 reads CSARMVQGNSPLHF. In nucleotides, the CDR3 is TGCAGTGCTAGAATGGTGCAGGGGAATTCACCCCTCCACTTT.

This clone was recorded many times. V is TRBV4-1 and J is TRBJ1-2; no firm D call. Trimming pared 1 base from V and 4 bases from J, leaving 7 bases between. This CDR3 is 13 amino acids long. Germline CDR1 reads MGHRA; CDR2 reads YSYEKL. The CDR3 DNA is TGCGCCAGCAGCCAAGGTTCAGTCTATGGCTACACCTTC. It specifies CASSQGSVYGYTF.

This clone was observed many times. The genes are TRBV19 and TRBJ2-2; no definite D call. This CDR3 has 17 amino acids. V shed 2 bases and J shed 8 bases, with 21 bases lying between them. The V gene's germline CDR1 is LNHDA and CDR2 SQIVND (reference sequence). The DNA for the CDR3 is TGTGCCAGTAGTATAACTGGGTCAGAGACCTTCGGGGGGGAGCTGTTTTTT. Translating gives CASSITGSETFGGELFF.

In this sample, this clone turned up many times. V gene TRBV28 combines with J gene TRBJ2-5; 8 nucleotides line up with TRBD2. Germline V gene lookup returns CDR1 MDHEN and CDR2 SYDVKM. The CDR3 length is 16 residues. The ends lost 6 bases at V and 0 bases at J; junction bases unmatched: 9. The DNA for the CDR3 is TGTGCCAGCAGATTCCACCGGGAGGGCCACCAAGAGACCCAGTACTTC. As protein: CASRFHREGHQETQYF.

This clone was detected only a few times. The junction shows a germline mismatch at one end, possibly a read error. The chain recombines TRBV10-1 with TRBJ2-1; 9 nucleotides agree with TRBD2. CDR3 length: 16 residues. Germline V gene lookup returns CDR1 WNHNN and CDR2 SYGVQD (reference sequence). CDR3 bases: TGCGCCAGCAGGCCGAGACTAGCGGCCAACAACAATGAGCACTTCTTC. Amino acids: CASRPRLAANNNEHFF.

In its sample, this clone was seen many times. The V call is TRBV7-9, the J call TRBJ1-1; D ambiguous. With 6 bases removed from V and 4 bases from J, the gap between germline ends came to 15 bases. Germline V gene data show CDR1 as SEHNR and CDR2 as FQNEAQ (reference sequence). The CDR3 spans 14 residues. CDR3: CASSTTEGSTEAFF. The CDR3 bases are TGTGCCAGCAGTACCACTGAGGGAAGCACTGAAGCTTTCTTT.

This clone appeared many times. This chain links TRBV18 with TRBJ1-2; a weak D match, TRBD1 (5 bases). Germline lookup yields CDR1 KGHSH and CDR2 LQKENI. This CDR3 region has 14 residues. The V end lost 8 bases, the J end lost 8 bases, and 21 bases lay between the germline ends. The CDR3 nucleotides are TGTGCCAGCACTCCTCAAAGGAGGGGCGACGGCTACACCTTC. Translated: CASTPQRRGDGYTF. Filled out from reference TRBV18 and TRBJ1-2, the complete variable domain reads NAGVMQNPRHLVRRRGQEARLRCSPMKGHSHVYWYRQLPEEGLKFMVYLQKENIIDESGMPKERFSAEFPKEGPSILRIQQVVRGDSAAYFCASTPQRRGDGYTFGSGTRLTVV.